A selection of T cell receptor beta chains follows, all from one sample in a study of blood T cell repertoires in COVID-19. The data were produced by immunoSEQ multiplex PCR, yet TCRdb's version contains in-frame clones alone and is incomplete. This table has around 150,000 clones, 75% to 85% appearing once. Sequencing was performed on peripheral blood. The receptor source for this set is a woman between 50 and 59 years old in a cohort sampled during active or convalescent COVID-19. Both conserved end residues are part of each CDR3. Each record gives: J gene, V gene, clone size, D gene, CDR3 protein, CDR3 DNA. A D gene is named only where the DNA matches it firmly. Not every row has a clone size; where given, it reads once, few, many or a size class.

J gene: TRBJ2-1; V gene: TRBV15; clone size: few; D gene: -; CDR3 protein: CATTPGGSYNEQFF; CDR3 DNA: TGTGCCACCACCCCCGGAGGGTCCTACAATGAGCAGTTCTTC
J gene: TRBJ2-6; V gene: TRBV5-1; clone size: -; D gene: -; CDR3 protein: CASSLDGFAAGSGANVLTF; CDR3 DNA: TGCGCCAGCAGCTTGGACGGCTTCGCGGCGGGCTCTGGGGCCAACGTCCTGACTTTC
J gene: TRBJ1-1; V gene: TRBV9; clone size: few; D gene: TRBD1; CDR3 protein: CASSDRGGLNTEAFF; CDR3 DNA: TGTGCCAGCAGCGACAGGGGGGGACTGAACACTGAAGCTTTCTTT
J gene: TRBJ1-6; V gene: TRBV25-1; clone size: -; D gene: -; CDR3 protein: CASRIGQGHSPLHF; CDR3 DNA: TGTGCCAGCAGGATCGGCCAGGGGCATTCACCCCTCCACTTT
J gene: TRBJ2-1; V gene: TRBV30; clone size: -; D gene: TRBD1; CDR3 protein: CACLRDRVYNEQFF; CDR3 DNA: TGTGCCTGCCTTCGGGACAGGGTCTACAATGAGCAGTTCTTC
J gene: TRBJ1-2; V gene: TRBV9; clone size: -; D gene: TRBD1; CDR3 protein: CASSFPGQGTYGYTF; CDR3 DNA: TGTGCCAGCAGCTTCCCGGGACAGGGGACCTATGGCTACACCTTC
J gene: TRBJ1-5; V gene: TRBV19; clone size: -; D gene: -; CDR3 protein: CASSTGYGYSNQPQHF; CDR3 DNA: TGTGCCAGTAGTACGGGTTACGGGTATAGCAATCAGCCCCAGCATTTT
J gene: TRBJ1-5; V gene: TRBV24-1; clone size: few; D gene: -; CDR3 protein: CATSAGMGNQPQHF; CDR3 DNA: TGTGCCACCAGTGCAGGGATGGGCAATCAGCCCCAGCATTTT
J gene: TRBJ1-3; V gene: TRBV12-3/TRBV12-4; clone size: -; D gene: -; CDR3 protein: CASSSRSGNTIYF; CDR3 DNA: TGTGCCAGCAGTTCCCGCTCTGGAAACACCATATATTTT
J gene: TRBJ1-5; V gene: TRBV6-5; clone size: -; D gene: TRBD1; CDR3 protein: CASSTGGAGNQPQHF; CDR3 DNA: TGTGCCAGCAGCACAGGGGGCGCTGGCAATCAGCCCCAGCATTTT
J gene: TRBJ1-3; V gene: TRBV14; clone size: -; D gene: -; CDR3 protein: CASRASGNTIYF; CDR3 DNA: TGTGCCAGCAGAGCCTCTGGAAACACCATATATTTT
J gene: TRBJ1-1; V gene: TRBV21-1; clone size: once; D gene: -; CDR3 protein: CARISTGLGTEAFF; CDR3 DNA: TGTGCCAGGATATCGACAGGGCTGGGCACTGAAGCTTTCTTT
J gene: TRBJ2-6; V gene: TRBV7-2; clone size: -; D gene: TRBD2; CDR3 protein: CASSLARGVGANVLTF; CDR3 DNA: TGTGCCAGCAGCTTAGCGCGGGGGGTCGGGGCCAACGTCCTGACTTTC
J gene: TRBJ1-1; V gene: TRBV15; clone size: -; D gene: TRBD1; CDR3 protein: CATSPWDRDLEAFF; CDR3 DNA: TGTGCCACCAGCCCTTGGGACAGAGACTTAGAAGCTTTCTTT
J gene: TRBJ1-2; V gene: TRBV5-1; clone size: -; D gene: TRBD1; CDR3 protein: CASSRQTGWRSNYGYTF; CDR3 DNA: TGCGCCAGCAGCAGGCAGACAGGGTGGAGATCTAACTATGGCTACACCTTC
J gene: TRBJ2-2; V gene: TRBV11-2; clone size: -; D gene: -; CDR3 protein: CASSLGRTANTGELFF; CDR3 DNA: TGTGCCAGCAGCTTAGGGAGGACAGCCAACACCGGGGAGCTGTTTTTT
J gene: TRBJ1-1; V gene: TRBV19; clone size: -; D gene: -; CDR3 protein: CASNQVGGIDQLRAFF; CDR3 DNA: TGTGCCAGTAACCAAGTGGGGGGAATTGATCAGTTGAGGGCTTTCTTT
J gene: TRBJ2-7; V gene: TRBV7-2; clone size: -; D gene: -; CDR3 protein: CASSLQTGYEQYF; CDR3 DNA: TGTGCCAGCAGCTTACAAACAGGCTACGAGCAGTACTTC
J gene: TRBJ2-7; V gene: TRBV4-2; clone size: -; D gene: TRBD2; CDR3 protein: CASSQATRASGGDEQYF; CDR3 DNA: TGTGCCAGCAGCCAAGCAACTAGGGCTAGCGGGGGGGACGAGCAGTACTTC
J gene: TRBJ2-7; V gene: TRBV6-5; clone size: -; D gene: TRBD1; CDR3 protein: CASSYDRGISYEQYF; CDR3 DNA: TGTGCCAGCAGTTACGACAGGGGGATTTCCTACGAGCAGTACTTC
J gene: TRBJ2-5; V gene: TRBV2; clone size: -; D gene: TRBD1; CDR3 protein: CASRPVTGRQETQYF; CDR3 DNA: TGTGCCAGCAGACCTGTGACAGGGCGCCAAGAGACCCAGTACTTC
J gene: TRBJ1-1; V gene: TRBV10-3; clone size: once; D gene: -; CDR3 protein: CAISGDMNTEAFF; CDR3 DNA: TGTGCCATCAGCGGGGACATGAACACTGAAGCTTTCTTT
J gene: TRBJ2-1; V gene: TRBV3-1/TRBV3-2; clone size: -; D gene: TRBD1; CDR3 protein: CASSQSGTGLYNEQFF; CDR3 DNA: TGTGCCAGCAGCCAATCCGGGACAGGGTTGTACAATGAGCAGTTCTTC
J gene: TRBJ1-3; V gene: TRBV12-3/TRBV12-4; clone size: -; D gene: -; CDR3 protein: CASSLAPPGTIYF; CDR3 DNA: TGTGCCAGCAGTTTAGCCCCCCCGGGCACCATATATTTT
J gene: TRBJ1-2; V gene: TRBV7-2; clone size: -; D gene: -; CDR3 protein: CASSKDRIREGYTF; CDR3 DNA: TGTGCCAGCAGCAAAGACCGCATAAGGGAGGGCTACACCTTC
J gene: TRBJ2-1; V gene: TRBV28; clone size: -; D gene: -; CDR3 protein: CASSFLQGREQFF; CDR3 DNA: TGTGCCAGCAGTTTCCTTCAGGGGCGGGAGCAGTTCTTC
J gene: TRBJ1-2; V gene: TRBV18; clone size: once; D gene: TRBD1; CDR3 protein: CASSDNLGQGLYGYTF; CDR3 DNA: TGTGCCAGCTCAGACAACTTAGGACAGGGGTTGTATGGCTACACCTTC
J gene: TRBJ2-1; V gene: TRBV5-8; clone size: -; D gene: TRBD2; CDR3 protein: CASSRHSGGLSYNEQFF; CDR3 DNA: TGTGCCAGCAGCAGACATAGCGGGGGGCTGTCCTACAATGAGCAGTTCTTC
J gene: TRBJ1-5; V gene: TRBV12-5; clone size: -; D gene: TRBD1; CDR3 protein: CASGLAGQGFQPQHF; CDR3 DNA: TGTGCTAGTGGTTTGGCTGGACAGGGTTTTCAGCCCCAGCATTTT
J gene: TRBJ1-2; V gene: TRBV5-8; clone size: -; D gene: TRBD1; CDR3 protein: CASSWGTDNYGYTF; CDR3 DNA: TGTGCCAGCAGTTGGGGGACAGACAACTATGGCTACACCTTC
J gene: TRBJ2-7; V gene: TRBV7-2; clone size: -; D gene: TRBD1; CDR3 protein: CASSPGTGGYEQYF; CDR3 DNA: TGTGCCAGCAGCCCAGGGACAGGGGGCTACGAGCAGTACTTC
J gene: TRBJ1-3; V gene: TRBV5-5; clone size: -; D gene: TRBD1; CDR3 protein: CASSYGQANSGNTIYF; CDR3 DNA: TGTGCCAGCAGCTATGGACAGGCTAACTCTGGAAACACCATATATTTT
J gene: TRBJ2-3; V gene: TRBV19; clone size: -; D gene: -; CDR3 protein: CASSPTSDTQYF; CDR3 DNA: TGTGCCAGTAGTCCGACTTCAGATACGCAGTATTTT
J gene: TRBJ2-2; V gene: TRBV6-6; clone size: -; D gene: -; CDR3 protein: CASSLITGELFF; CDR3 DNA: TGTGCCAGCAGTCTAATCACCGGGGAGCTGTTTTTT
J gene: TRBJ1-1; V gene: TRBV4-3; clone size: -; D gene: TRBD1; CDR3 protein: CASSQAWTGGDTEAFF; CDR3 DNA: TGCGCCAGCAGCCAGGCCTGGACAGGGGGCGACACTGAAGCTTTCTTT
J gene: TRBJ2-1; V gene: TRBV5-4; clone size: -; D gene: TRBD2; CDR3 protein: CASSAAGGPENEQFF; CDR3 DNA: TGTGCCAGCAGCGCAGCGGGGGGGCCGGAGAATGAGCAGTTCTTC
J gene: TRBJ2-3; V gene: TRBV2; clone size: -; D gene: TRBD2; CDR3 protein: CASNPTRGGQPSTDTQYF; CDR3 DNA: TGTGCCAGCAATCCAACTCGCGGGGGGCAACCAAGCACAGATACGCAGTATTTT
J gene: TRBJ1-4; V gene: TRBV7-9; clone size: -; D gene: TRBD1; CDR3 protein: CASSPSGGFGEKLFF; CDR3 DNA: TGTGCCAGCAGCCCCTCAGGGGGCTTCGGGGAAAAACTGTTTTTT
J gene: TRBJ2-5; V gene: TRBV7-2; clone size: -; D gene: TRBD2; CDR3 protein: CASSRTSGGQETQYF; CDR3 DNA: TGTGCCAGCAGCCGGACTAGCGGGGGCCAAGAGACCCAGTACTTC
J gene: TRBJ2-5; V gene: TRBV18; clone size: -; D gene: -; CDR3 protein: CASSPLARETQYF; CDR3 DNA: TGTGCCAGCTCACCACTAGCACGAGAGACCCAGTACTTC
J gene: TRBJ1-1; V gene: TRBV29-1; clone size: once; D gene: TRBD1; CDR3 protein: CSVELLTGGAEAFF; CDR3 DNA: TGCAGCGTTGAATTGTTAACAGGGGGGGCTGAAGCTTTCTTT
J gene: TRBJ2-3; V gene: TRBV6-4; clone size: few; D gene: TRBD2; CDR3 protein: CASSDSNRGGPDTQYF; CDR3 DNA: TGTGCCAGCAGTGACTCGAATCGGGGGGGCCCAGATACGCAGTATTTT
J gene: TRBJ1-3; V gene: TRBV9; clone size: -; D gene: -; CDR3 protein: CASSTQATNRNTIYF; CDR3 DNA: TGTGCCAGCAGCACCCAGGCCACCAATAGAAACACCATATATTTT
J gene: TRBJ2-5; V gene: TRBV4-2; clone size: few; D gene: TRBD1; CDR3 protein: CASSEGQQYQETQYF; CDR3 DNA: TGTGCCAGCAGCGAGGGACAGCAGTACCAAGAGACCCAGTACTTC
J gene: TRBJ2-1; V gene: TRBV20-1; clone size: -; D gene: TRBD2; CDR3 protein: CSASGAGSSYNEQFF; CDR3 DNA: TGCAGTGCTAGTGGAGCGGGGAGCTCCTACAATGAGCAGTTCTTC
J gene: TRBJ1-3; V gene: TRBV7-9; clone size: -; D gene: TRBD1; CDR3 protein: CASSHSGTGTGNTIYF; CDR3 DNA: TGTGCCAGCAGCCATTCCGGGACAGGGACTGGAAACACCATATATTTT
J gene: TRBJ2-5; V gene: TRBV20-1; clone size: -; D gene: -; CDR3 protein: CSARSETQYF; CDR3 DNA: TGCAGTGCTAGATCGGAGACCCAGTACTTC
J gene: TRBJ1-1; V gene: TRBV19; clone size: -; D gene: TRBD1; CDR3 protein: CASSDPGTGDTEAFF; CDR3 DNA: TGTGCCAGTAGTGACCCCGGGACAGGGGACACTGAAGCTTTCTTT
J gene: TRBJ1-2; V gene: TRBV19; clone size: few; D gene: TRBD1; CDR3 protein: CASRDSPTRVGGYTF; CDR3 DNA: TGTGCCAGCCGGGACAGCCCAACTAGGGTGGGTGGCTACACCTTC
J gene: TRBJ1-2; V gene: TRBV6-1; clone size: once; D gene: -; CDR3 protein: CASSEGVGHVSTNYGYTF; CDR3 DNA: TGTGCCAGCAGTGAAGGGGTAGGACACGTTTCGACTAACTATGGCTACACCTTC
J gene: TRBJ1-2; V gene: TRBV27; clone size: -; D gene: -; CDR3 protein: CASSFQGRTGGYTF; CDR3 DNA: TGTGCCAGCAGTTTTCAGGGGCGGACGGGTGGCTACACCTTC
J gene: TRBJ2-7; V gene: TRBV6-5; clone size: -; D gene: -; CDR3 protein: CASSYGRAYEQYF; CDR3 DNA: TGTGCCAGCAGTTACGGCAGGGCCTACGAGCAGTACTTC
J gene: TRBJ1-1; V gene: TRBV27; clone size: -; D gene: TRBD1; CDR3 protein: CASQLGQEAFF; CDR3 DNA: TGTGCCAGCCAATTGGGACAGGAAGCTTTCTTT
J gene: TRBJ1-4; V gene: TRBV12-3/TRBV12-4; clone size: few; D gene: -; CDR3 protein: CASSLSSGVLFF; CDR3 DNA: TGTGCCAGCAGTTTAAGTTCCGGTGTGCTGTTTTTT
J gene: TRBJ1-1; V gene: TRBV10-3; clone size: once; D gene: TRBD1; CDR3 protein: CAIREDRDGTEAFF; CDR3 DNA: TGTGCCATCAGGGAGGACAGGGACGGTACTGAAGCTTTCTTT
J gene: TRBJ2-7; V gene: TRBV13; clone size: -; D gene: -; CDR3 protein: CASSLGVDGSYEQYF; CDR3 DNA: TGTGCCAGCAGCTTAGGAGTCGACGGGAGCTACGAGCAGTACTTC
J gene: TRBJ1-3; V gene: TRBV6-5; clone size: -; D gene: -; CDR3 protein: CASTERGKNTIYF; CDR3 DNA: TGTGCCAGCACCGAACGGGGTAAAAACACCATATATTTT
J gene: TRBJ2-7; V gene: TRBV29-1; clone size: -; D gene: -; CDR3 protein: CSVLRTNEQYF; CDR3 DNA: TGCAGCGTCCTCAGGACAAATGAGCAGTACTTC
J gene: TRBJ2-1; V gene: TRBV6-2/TRBV6-3; clone size: -; D gene: TRBD2; CDR3 protein: CASSFPLGLAVNEQFF; CDR3 DNA: TGTGCCAGCAGTTTTCCCCTGGGACTAGCGGTTAATGAGCAGTTCTTC